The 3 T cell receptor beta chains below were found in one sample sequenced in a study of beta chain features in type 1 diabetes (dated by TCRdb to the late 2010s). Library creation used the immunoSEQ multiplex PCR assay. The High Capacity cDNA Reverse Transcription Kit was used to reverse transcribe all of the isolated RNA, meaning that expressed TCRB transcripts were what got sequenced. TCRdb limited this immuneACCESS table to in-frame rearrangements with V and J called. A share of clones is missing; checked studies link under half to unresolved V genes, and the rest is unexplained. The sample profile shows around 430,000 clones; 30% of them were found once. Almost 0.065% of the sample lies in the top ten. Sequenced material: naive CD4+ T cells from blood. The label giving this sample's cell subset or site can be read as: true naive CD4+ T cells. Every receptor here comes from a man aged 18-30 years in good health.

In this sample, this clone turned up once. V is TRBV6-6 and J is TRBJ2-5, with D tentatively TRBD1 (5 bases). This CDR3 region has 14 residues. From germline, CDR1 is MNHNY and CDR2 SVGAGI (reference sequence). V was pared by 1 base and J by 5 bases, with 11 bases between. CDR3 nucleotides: TGTGCCAGCAGTTACTATCAGGGTGCGGAGACCCAGTACTTC. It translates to CASSYYQGAETQYF.

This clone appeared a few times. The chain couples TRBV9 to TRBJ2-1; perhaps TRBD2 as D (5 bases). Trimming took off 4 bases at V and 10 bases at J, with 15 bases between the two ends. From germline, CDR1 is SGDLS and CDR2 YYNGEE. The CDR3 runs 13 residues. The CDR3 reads CASSRDPAAEQFF. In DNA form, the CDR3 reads TGTGCCAGCAGCCGGGATCCCGCGGCCGAGCAGTTCTTC.

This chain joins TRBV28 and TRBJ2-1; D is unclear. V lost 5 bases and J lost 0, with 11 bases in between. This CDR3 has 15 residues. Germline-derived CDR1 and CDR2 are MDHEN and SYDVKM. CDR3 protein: CASSGHPSSYNEQFF. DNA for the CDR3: TGTGCCAGCAGTGGGCACCCGAGCTCCTACAATGAGCAGTTCTTC.